The 15 T cell receptor beta chains presented below share a single source sample, sequenced in a study of blood T cells in healthy people across ages. A second PCR of 7 to 11 cycles used a sample-barcoded 5' primer and a J-beta primer mix. Each CDR3 protein is one row after TCRdb ran MiXCR on the 5' RACE reads. The sample carries around 1.5 million distinct CDR3 sequences, around two fifths recorded once. Sample: blood. The receptor source for this set is a woman between 18 and 30 years old in good health.

J is TRBJ2-7 and V is TRBV7-2, with 11 bases lining up with TRBD2. This CDR3 contains 18 residues. V was clipped by 5 bases and J by 0 bases; unmatched bases: 12. Germline CDR1 and CDR2: SGHTA and FQGNSA. Written as DNA, the CDR3 is TGTGCCAGCAGCCCACGTTCAGCTAGCGGGGGGAGCTCCTACGAGCAGTACTTC. It translates to CASSPRSASGGSSYEQYF.

This clonotype was seen a few times. The rearrangement uses TRBV6-6 and TRBJ1-6; perhaps TRBD1 as D (5 bases). The germline V gene encodes CDR1 MNHNY and CDR2 SVGAGI (reference sequence). The CDR3 totals 13 residues. The V and J ends lost 7 bases and 10 bases respectively, with 14 bases between them. The CDR3 reads CASNQGAESPLHF. CDR3 DNA: TGTGCCAGCAACCAGGGTGCAGAATCACCCCTCCACTTT.

V gene TRBV20-1 combines with J gene TRBJ2-1; 9 positions agree with TRBD2. Losses at the gene ends were 5 bases for V and 3 bases for J; bases not matched to a gene: 20. This CDR3 has 19 residues. Germline V gene lookup returns CDR1 DFQATT and CDR2 SNEGSKA (reference sequence). The CDR3 is CSADPGGASGDFNYNEQFF. The CDR3, as DNA: TGCAGTGCTGACCCAGGGGGGGCTAGCGGGGACTTCAACTACAATGAGCAGTTCTTC.

This clonotype was counted a few times. The rearrangement joins TRBV3-1 to TRBJ1-2, with D hard to call. V lost 5 bases and J lost 4, with 14 bases in between. Germline lookup yields CDR1 LGHDT and CDR2 YNNKEL (reference sequence). CDR3 length: 14 residues. CDR3 sequence: CASSTPAGGYGYTF. The CDR3 DNA is TGTGCCAGCAGCACCCCAGCAGGCGGCTATGGCTACACCTTC.

This clonotype was counted only a few times. The rearrangement uses TRBV6-2 or TRBV6-3 and TRBJ1-2, with D possibly being TRBD1 (6 bases). Trimming took 4 bases from V and 7 from J, leaving 16 bases between them. The CDR3 is 14 residues long. Per germline, CDR1 MNHEY and CDR2 SVGEGT. Written as DNA, the CDR3 is TGTGCCAGCAGTTTCCCACAGGGAAAGGGTGGCTACACCTTC. The encoded protein is CASSFPQGKGGYTF.

This clonotype was recorded a few times. V gene TRBV6-5 combines with J gene TRBJ2-5, with TRBD1 matching 7 bases. The ends lost 7 bases at V and 3 bases at J; junction bases unmatched: 8. The CDR3 is 14 amino acids. The germline V gene encodes CDR1 MNHEY and CDR2 SVGAGI. As DNA, the CDR3 is TGTGCCAGCAAATGGTTTGGGACAGAAGAGACCCAGTACTTC. Residues: CASKWFGTEETQYF.

This clonotype was seen only once. The rearrangement uses TRBV11-2 and TRBJ1-2; 8 nucleotides align to TRBD1. The CDR3 totals 16 residues. Trimming cost V 1 base and J 6 bases; bases outside gene matches: 10. CDR1 and CDR2 from the germline V gene are SGHAT and FQNNGV. CDR3 residues: CASSLAGQGARDGYTF. The CDR3 DNA follows: TGTGCCAGCAGCTTAGCCGGGCAGGGGGCAAGGGATGGCTACACCTTC.

This clonotype was seen only once. The chain is built from TRBV20-1 and TRBJ2-7, with 10 bases matching TRBD2. This CDR3 region has 17 residues. The J segment lost 3 bases and the V segment lost 2 bases, leaving 13 bases of the junction unmatched. The germline CDR1 and CDR2 sequences are DFQATT and SNEGSKA (reference sequence). DNA of the CDR3: TGCAGTGCTAGACCGGAACCGACCGGGACTAGCGTCTACGAGCAGTACTTC. This encodes CSARPEPTGTSVYEQYF.

The chain combines TRBV4-1 with TRBJ2-2, with no clear D. V lost 1 base and J 2 bases, leaving 5 bases between the germline ends. Germline assignment: CDR1 MGHRA and CDR2 YSYEKL. CDR3 length: 14 residues. The CDR3 sequence: CASSQAQNTGELFF. DNA of the CDR3: TGCGCCAGCAGCCAAGCTCAAAACACCGGGGAGCTGTTTTTT.

This clonotype showed up just a few times. V and J are TRBV29-1 and TRBJ1-4; tentative D call: TRBD1 (6 bases). This CDR3 spans 12 amino acids. Germline values: CDR1 SQVTM, CDR2 ANQGSEA. With 7 bases removed from V and 6 bases from J, the gap between germline ends came to 12 bases. This CDR3 is CSAQGGDEKLFF. CDR3 nucleotide sequence: TGCAGCGCACAGGGTGGGGATGAAAAACTGTTTTTT.

The chain recombines TRBV24-1 with TRBJ2-1, with TRBD1 matching over 7 bases. Germline V gives CDR1 KGHDR, CDR2 SFDVKD. This CDR3 is 16 amino acids long. Trimming took 4 bases from V and 0 from J; bases not matched to a gene: 5. The CDR3 protein is CATSDPGQSSYNEQFF. As DNA, the CDR3 is TGTGCCACCAGTGACCCGGGACAGAGCTCCTACAATGAGCAGTTCTTC.

This clonotype has just a few counts. The rearrangement uses TRBV12-3 or TRBV12-4 and TRBJ2-3; D gene unclear. Trimming shortened V by 5 bases and J by 8 bases, and 14 bases separated the two germline ends. This CDR3 contains 13 residues. CDR3 residues: CASSQLAVGTQYF. The CDR3 DNA reads TGTGCCAGCAGTCAACTCGCGGTGGGTACGCAGTATTTT.

About this clonotype itself: Given a much more abundant clone one base away, this may be a read error. The chain combines TRBV20-1 with TRBJ2-2, with 8 positions matching TRBD2. CDR1 is DFQATT, CDR2 SNEGSKA, per germline (reference sequence). This CDR3 has 16 amino acids. V trimming: 2 bases; J trimming: 6 bases; junction bases outside the gene matches: 11. CDR3 nucleotide sequence: TGCAGTGCTAGAACGGCTAGCGGGTTCGACGCCGGGGAGCTGTTTTTT. Translating gives CSARTASGFDAGELFF.

This clonotype has just a few counts. The chain uses TRBV6-5 and TRBJ2-1; D perhaps matches TRBD2 (6 bases). V was trimmed by 2 bases and J by 7 bases, leaving 15 bases between them. CDR1 and CDR2 from the germline V gene are MNHEY and SVGAGI. CDR3 size: 15 residues. This chain's CDR3 is CASSYPGVGYNEQFF. The CDR3 DNA follows: TGTGCCAGCAGTTACCCGGGAGTGGGTTATAATGAGCAGTTCTTC.

This chain links TRBV5-1 with TRBJ2-1; perhaps TRBD1 as D (5 bases). Trimming shortened V by 1 base and J by 6 bases, and 14 bases separated the two germline ends. This CDR3 is built from 15 residues. Looked up from germline, CDR1 is SGHRS and CDR2 is YFSETQ. This CDR3 is CASSLTRVESNEQFF. The CDR3 bases are TGCGCCAGCAGCTTGACCAGGGTGGAGAGCAATGAGCAGTTCTTC.